A single sample is the source of the 17 T cell receptor beta chains below, sequenced in a study of shared clonotypes between healthy human individuals. Clones were sequenced by immunoSEQ multiplex PCR, and TCRdb holds only the in-frame ones, with some missing. Counted here are approximately 2,000,000 clones, around 93% occurring once; the ten biggest clones make up more than 1.5%. CD45RO-negative cells were positively selected for CCR7, leaving out terminally differentiated effector memory CD45RA+ cells. The source material was naive CD8+ T cells from PBMCs. The receptors shown here come from a man younger than 30 in good health. Some clones in this sample may be carry-over from other donors' samples.

Details on this clone: A much bigger clone sits one base away, suggesting this may be a read error. This chain links TRBV7-2 with TRBJ2-7; D not certain. The germline CDR1 and CDR2 sequences are SGHTA and FQGNSA. The CDR3 has 11 amino acids. The germline V and J ends were trimmed by 5 bases and 0 bases, with 2 bases remaining between them. CDR3 nucleotide sequence: TGTGCCAGCAGCGTCTCCTACGAGCAGTACTTC. This encodes CASSVSYEQYF.

The V and J genes are TRBV7-9 and TRBJ2-7; TRBD1 matches at 7 bases. The CDR3 length is 16 residues. Germline V CDR1 and CDR2: SEHNR, FQNEAQ (reference sequence). The ends lost 4 bases at V and 0 bases at J; junction bases unmatched: 9. For the CDR3, the DNA is TGTGCCAGCAGCTCACCCGGACAGGATTACTCCTACGAGCAGTACTTC. As protein: CASSSPGQDYSYEQYF.

The V and J genes are TRBV19 and TRBJ1-5; D call uncertain. The CDR3 totals 13 residues. V gave up 5 bases and J gave up 7 bases, with 12 bases separating them. Germline CDR1 is LNHDA and CDR2 is SQIVND (reference sequence). This CDR3 reads CASSAIIRQPQHF. DNA of the CDR3: TGTGCCAGTAGTGCCATTATACGGCAGCCCCAGCATTTT.

DNA of the CDR3: TGTGCCAGCAGTTACCAGCCAGGAGGCAACGAGCAGTACTTC. As protein: CASSYQPGGNEQYF. The chain joins TRBV6-5 to TRBJ2-7; tentatively, D is TRBD2 (5 bases). Germline assignment: CDR1 MNHEY and CDR2 SVGAGI. This CDR3 region has 14 residues. V was cut by 2 bases and J by 5 bases, with 13 bases left in between.

The table lists this clone with a count of one. The chain links TRBV25-1 to TRBJ2-3; D ambiguous. Trimming pared 4 bases from V and 2 bases from J, leaving 10 bases between. The CDR3 spans 14 residues. Germline V gives CDR1 MGHDK, CDR2 SYGVNS. CDR3 residues: CASSGRVDTDTQYF. The CDR3, as DNA: TGTGCCAGCAGTGGCCGAGTCGACACAGATACGCAGTATTTT.

The chain employs TRBV28 and TRBJ1-3; D gene uncertain. Germline CDR1 MDHEN, CDR2 SYDVKM. Trimming stripped 2 bases from V and 0 bases from J, with 5 bases between. This CDR3 has 14 residues. The chain's CDR3 is CASSLRSSGNTIYF. DNA of the CDR3: TGTGCCAGCAGTTTACGGAGCTCTGGAAACACCATATATTTT.

This sequence joins TRBV5-5 and TRBJ1-5; D is ambiguous. Germline assignment: CDR1 SGHKS and CDR2 YYEKEE (reference sequence). Trimming stripped 4 bases from V and 2 bases from J, with 13 bases between. The CDR3 contains 15 residues. CDR3 loop: CASSPWMAGNQPQHF. The CDR3 nucleotides are TGTGCCAGCAGCCCCTGGATGGCGGGCAATCAGCCCCAGCATTTT.

J is TRBJ2-7 and V is TRBV28, with 8 bases lining up with TRBD1. From germline, CDR1 is MDHEN and CDR2 SYDVKM. The CDR3 covers 16 residues. V dropped 5 bases and J dropped 5; count of bases not matched to a gene: 14. The CDR3 nucleotides read TGTGCCAGCAGTCAAAACCCCGGGACAGGCGTCCACGAGCAGTACTTC. It translates to CASSQNPGTGVHEQYF.

V usage is TRBV6-5 and J usage is TRBJ2-7; D is unresolved. Per the germline V gene, CDR1 is MNHEY and CDR2 is SVGAGI. The CDR3 is made up of 14 amino acids. Trimming stripped 8 bases from V and 2 bases from J, with 16 bases between. CDR3 protein: CASGKERSPYEQYF. DNA of the CDR3: TGTGCCAGCGGGAAGGAGAGGAGCCCCTACGAGCAGTACTTC.

The chain carries TRBV28 and TRBJ1-1; D unclear. The CDR3 has 13 amino acids. Germline lookup yields CDR1 MDHEN and CDR2 SYDVKM. Trimming shortened V by 7 bases and J by 2 bases, and 11 bases separated the two germline ends. CDR3 loop: CASTQTHNTEAFF. Written as DNA, the CDR3 is TGTGCCAGCACCCAGACACATAACACTGAAGCTTTCTTT.

This clone was counted a single time. The CDR3 DNA follows: TGTGCCTGGAGTTCGTCGACCGCTGGCTACGAGCAGTACTTC. Translated, it gives CAWSSSTAGYEQYF. The chain has TRBV30 and TRBJ2-7; D is uncertain. Germline V gene sequence: CDR1 GTSNPN, CDR2 SVGIG (reference sequence). The V gene lost 2 bases and the J gene lost 3 bases, with 14 bases spanning the gap. The CDR3 totals 14 residues.

The rearrangement links TRBV5-1 to TRBJ2-7; TRBD2 matches at 7 bases. Germline V gene data show CDR1 as SGHRS and CDR2 as YFSETQ. The J segment lost 5 bases and the V segment lost 4 bases, leaving 9 bases of the junction unmatched. This CDR3 is 14 amino acids long. The CDR3 DNA sequence: TGCGCCAGCAGCCCTTCGGGGGGTGGCCACGAGCAGTACTTC. Translation gives CASSPSGGGHEQYF.

This clone was seen just once. The genes are TRBV27 and TRBJ2-1; D is uncertain. Germline V CDR1 and CDR2: MNHEY, SMNVEV (reference sequence). The CDR3 covers 13 residues. V shed 2 bases and J shed 6 bases, with 8 bases lying between them. The CDR3: CASSLDRINEQFF. The DNA for the CDR3 is TGTGCCAGCAGTTTAGACCGGATCAATGAGCAGTTCTTC.

The chain employs TRBV9 and TRBJ1-1; 10 nucleotides align to TRBD1. The CDR3 length is 15 residues. Germline V CDR1 and CDR2: SGDLS, YYNGEE. V trimming: 0 bases; J trimming: 7 bases; junction bases outside the gene matches: 6. CDR3 bases: TGTGCCAGCAGCGTAGACGGGGACAGGGGAAGTGAAGCTTTCTTT. As protein: CASSVDGDRGSEAFF.

Notes on this clone: This CDR3 is also generated by other DNA sequences in the sample. The chain couples TRBV27 to TRBJ1-1; D gene unclear. This CDR3 contains 13 residues. In germline, CDR1 is MNHEY, CDR2 SMNVEV (reference sequence). V was trimmed by 6 bases and J by 4 bases, leaving 12 bases between them. CDR3 bases: TGTGCCAGCAGCGACACGTTGGGCACTGAAGCTTTCTTT. Amino acids: CASSDTLGTEAFF.

This chain joins TRBV28 and TRBJ2-3; D remains unclear. CDR1 is MDHEN and CDR2 is SYDVKM in the germline V gene. This CDR3 is 19 amino acids long. Trimming removed 6 bases at V and 3 bases at J, with 28 bases between. CDR3 sequence: CASSRAGLERLLDTDTQYF. DNA for the CDR3: TGTGCCAGCAGCCGCGCCGGGTTAGAACGGCTCCTGGATACAGATACGCAGTATTTT.

The sample holds one count of this clone. The rearrangement links TRBV11-2 to TRBJ2-7; 8 bases line up with TRBD2. The CDR3 has 14 amino acids. Germline trimming cut 5 bases from V and 3 bases from J; bases unmatched to any gene: 6. Per germline, CDR1 SGHAT and CDR2 FQNNGV. In DNA, the CDR3 is TGTGCCAGCAGCCCAAGCGGGGGAGGCTACGAGCAGTACTTC. Protein: CASSPSGGGYEQYF.